The present T cell receptor (beta chain) was sequenced within a study of T cell repertoires in cytomegalovirus infection. V gave up 1 base and J gave up 4 bases, with 8 bases separating them. This CDR3 has 13 amino acids. Germline CDR1 SGHDT, CDR2 YYEEEE. A single record per CDR3 protein comes from TCRdb applying MiXCR to the reads. The sample consists of some 300,000 distinct CDR3 sequences, 15% to 20% of them appearing once. The genes are TRBV5-6 and TRBJ2-5; either TRBD1 or TRBD2 may supply D (5 bases each). This clonotype was sampled from a human donor in good health (CMV status not recorded). Some clones in this sample may be carry-over from other donors' samples. The specimen was PBMCs. CDR3 nucleotide sequence: TGTGCCAGCAGCTTGTACGGGACAGAGACCCAGTACTTC. It translates to CASSLYGTETQYF.